This T cell receptor (beta chain) is from a study of CD8 T cells in Susac syndrome. The CDR3 is 19 amino acids. Germline trimming cut 5 bases from V and 0 bases from J; bases unmatched to any gene: 19. Germline CDR1 and CDR2: MDHEN and SYDVKM. High-throughput TCR beta sequencing covered peripheral CD8+ and CD4+ T cells. Healthy donors constituted the controls, which were matched for age and sex. The RNA input was about 0.45 to 1 ug, and it was reverse transcribed with random hexamers. TCRdb processed the immunoSEQ multiplex PCR reads anew with MiXCR; each CDR3 protein has one entry. The sample has around 190,000 distinct CDR3 sequences; about 95% are singletons. The table lists this clonotype with a count of one.

The receptor comes from a human donor in good health. Sequencing was performed on CD4+ T cells from PBMCs. The chain uses TRBV28 and TRBJ2-7; 7 bases line up with TRBD1. CDR3 loop: CASSIQGFPTPPSSYEQYF. The CDR3 bases are TGTGCCAGCAGTATACAGGGGTTCCCCACCCCACCGAGCTCCTACGAGCAGTACTTC.